One TCR beta chain is described in this entry. Sequence at one end of the junction differs from germline and may be a read error. The data stem from a study of OX40 agonist ivuxolimab in advanced cancers. Germline loops: CDR1 MNHNY, CDR2 SVGAGI (reference sequence). The CDR3 covers 11 residues. Produced via immunoSEQ multiplex PCR; TCRdb's table is partial and in-frame only. The data show just over 90,000 clones, about 92% seen once. The material was CD4+ or CD8+ T cells sorted from blood, obtained in a trial of the OX40 agonist ivuxolimab. The chain uses TRBV6-6 and TRBJ2-7; D not certain. The sequence was collected from an adult with an advanced solid tumor such as melanoma, head and neck, liver or kidney cancer. For the CDR3, the DNA is TGTGCCAGCAGTTACACAAGGGTATGGGCTTTC. Its translation: CASSYTRVWAF.